This TCR beta chain was captured in a study of blood T cells in healthy people across ages. Points from the study as a whole: Any conclusive comparison of naive versus antigen-experienced cells was prevented by using unsorted PBMCs.

Then a second PCR, running about 6 to 11 cycles, was carried out with a sample-barcoded 5' primer and a J-beta primer mix. Researchers report that a template-switch adaptor with 12 random nucleotides tagged each cDNA molecule. MiXCR was run by TCRdb on the 5' RACE reads, yielding one entry per CDR3 protein. The repertoire has 1,800,000 or so distinct CDR3 sequences, 35% to 50% of them found once; the top ten carry 23%. Trimming stripped 1 base from V and 12 bases from J, with 22 bases between. The CDR3 has 16 residues. CDR1 and CDR2 (germline): LGHNA, YSLEER. Total RNA amounts of at least 6 micrograms were extracted per sample. This clonotype was seen more than once but under ten times. Its antigen is currently unknown.

The sample was blood. The rearrangement joins TRBV4-3 to TRBJ2-1; D is possibly TRBD2 (5 bases). The source is a human donor in good health. As DNA, the CDR3 is TGCGCCAGCAGCCAAGGTCCTCCGGGCTCCAGGCGGGCGCAGTTCTTC. Protein sequence: CASSQGPPGSRRAQFF.